A single sample is the source of the 17 T cell receptor beta chains below, sequenced in a study of OX40 agonist ivuxolimab in advanced cancers. Sequencing was performed with immunoSEQ multiplex PCR; in TCRdb, only in-frame clones are kept and a portion is missing. The data contain tens of thousands of clones, roughly nine tenths of them singletons. The material sequenced was CD4+ or CD8+ T cells sorted from blood, taken in a trial of the OX40 agonist ivuxolimab. The receptors were sampled from an adult with an advanced solid tumor such as melanoma, head and neck, liver or kidney cancer.

In nucleotides, the CDR3 is TGTGCCAGCAGCGTCGACAGGGTCGGCTACGAGCAGTACTTC. Residues: CASSVDRVGYEQYF. V and J are TRBV9 and TRBJ2-7; 7 nucleotides match TRBD1. The CDR3 is 14 amino acids. V trimming: 2 bases; J trimming: 3 bases; junction bases outside the gene matches: 5. From germline, CDR1 is SGDLS and CDR2 YYNGEE.

The chain joins TRBV9 to TRBJ2-2; D remains unclear. The germline gives CDR1 SGDLS, CDR2 YYNGEE. The CDR3 sequence is 13 residues long. V was trimmed by 6 bases and J by 5 bases, leaving 11 bases between them. CDR3 residues: CASKSRQTGELFF. In DNA, the CDR3 is TGTGCCAGCAAAAGTCGCCAGACCGGGGAGCTGTTTTTT.

The V call is TRBV4-3, the J call TRBJ2-2; TRBD1 agrees at 11 bases. The CDR3 sequence is 20 residues long. V lost 1 base, J lost 0 bases, and 10 bases stayed unmatched. The germline V gene has CDR1 LGHNA and CDR2 YSLEER. CDR3 residues: CASSQVRDRGGYANTGELFF. CDR3 sequence (DNA): TGCGCCAGCAGCCAAGTCCGGGACAGGGGGGGATACGCGAACACCGGGGAGCTGTTTTTT.

This clone has a single count. This chain links TRBV9 with TRBJ2-6; D remains ambiguous. CDR1 is SGDLS and CDR2 is YYNGEE in the germline V gene. The V and J ends lost 3 bases and 1 base respectively, with 2 bases between them. The CDR3 runs 13 residues. In nucleotides, the CDR3 is TGTGCCAGCAGCGCTTCTGGGGCCAACGTCCTGACTTTC. This sequence encodes CASSASGANVLTF. The full variable domain, completed using reference TRBV9 and TRBJ2-6, is DSGVTQTPKHLITATGQRVTLRCSPRSGDLSVYWYQQSLDQGLQFLIQYYNGEERAKGNILERFSAQQFPDLHSELNLSSLELGDSALYFCASSASGANVLTFGAGSRLTVL.

The CDR3: CASRTGGFSGNTIYF. CDR3 in DNA: TGTGCCAGTCGGACAGGGGGTTTTTCTGGAAACACCATATATTTT. The chain carries TRBV19 and TRBJ1-3; 10 nucleotides match TRBD1. CDR1 is LNHDA, CDR2 SQIVND, per germline (reference sequence). The CDR3 sequence is 15 residues long. Trimming cost V 8 bases and J 1 base; bases outside gene matches: 5.

The chain links TRBV2 to TRBJ2-7; the D gene is possibly TRBD1 (5 bases). V gave up 3 bases and J gave up 2 bases, with 11 bases separating them. CDR1 SNHLY and CDR2 FYNNEI come from the germline V gene. There are 14 residues in the CDR3. DNA of the CDR3: TGTGCCAGCAGTGATCTAGACAGAACCTACGAGCAGTACTTC. Protein sequence: CASSDLDRTYEQYF.

This rearrangement joins TRBV4-3 to TRBJ2-1, with D perhaps TRBD1 (6 bases). V gave up 0 bases and J gave up 4 bases, with 16 bases separating them. Germline V gene sequence: CDR1 LGHNA, CDR2 YSLEER. This CDR3 is 17 amino acids long. This chain's CDR3 is CASSQEGAGLAYNEQFF. The CDR3 region has the DNA TGCGCCAGCAGCCAAGAGGGGGCCGGGCTAGCTTACAATGAGCAGTTCTTC.

The chain combines TRBV5-4 with TRBJ2-5; 8 nucleotides agree with TRBD2. The CDR3 totals 17 residues. The V gene end was trimmed by 3 bases and the J gene end by 5 bases; junction bases not matched to a gene: 15. Per germline, CDR1 SGHNT and CDR2 YYREEE (reference sequence). The CDR3 region has the DNA TGTGCCAGCAGCTCGGGGGATGGCGGGAGGACACGGGAGACCCAGTACTTC. As protein: CASSSGDGGRTRETQYF.

This clone was recorded only once. This chain uses TRBV5-5 with TRBJ2-5; 7 bases agree with TRBD1. This CDR3 is built from 16 residues. Germline V gives CDR1 SGHKS, CDR2 YYEKEE (reference sequence). The trim removed 4 bases at V and 2 bases at J, leaving 11 bases unmatched. CDR3 sequence: CASSLAPGQDQETQYF. DNA of the CDR3: TGTGCCAGCAGCCTTGCCCCCGGACAGGATCAAGAGACCCAGTACTTC.

The V gene is TRBV15, the J gene TRBJ2-5, with 9 bases that match TRBD1. This CDR3 comprises 14 residues. The V segment lost 3 bases and the J segment 3 bases; nucleotides outside the gene matches: 2. Germline assignment: CDR1 LNHNV and CDR2 YYDKDF (reference sequence). CDR3 bases: TGTGCCACCAGCAGCCGGGACAGGGAAGAGACCCAGTACTTC. It yields the protein CATSSRDREETQYF.

This clone was picked up one time. The chain uses TRBV4-1 and TRBJ2-7; 7 bases are a match to TRBD2. The CDR3 is 15 residues long. Germline values: CDR1 MGHRA, CDR2 YSYEKL. The V segment lost 0 bases and the J segment 1 base; nucleotides outside the gene matches: 3. The CDR3 here is CASSQELARSYEQYF. As DNA, the CDR3 is TGCGCCAGCAGCCAAGAACTAGCGCGATCCTACGAGCAGTACTTC.

J is TRBJ2-7 and V is TRBV6-1, with D perhaps being TRBD1 or TRBD2 (5 bases each). Germline V CDR1 and CDR2: MNHNS, SASEGT. This CDR3 is built from 12 residues. Trimming took off 7 bases at V and 2 bases at J, with 9 bases between the two ends. The CDR3 reads CASTGATYEQYF. In DNA form, the CDR3 reads TGTGCCAGCACCGGGGCAACCTACGAGCAGTACTTC.

This clone was counted a single time. The chain uses TRBV28 and TRBJ2-3; 7 nucleotides match TRBD2. With V trimmed by 4 bases and J by 2 bases, 6 bases remained unmatched. Germline V gene data show CDR1 as MDHEN and CDR2 as SYDVKM. This CDR3 has 15 residues. As DNA, the CDR3 is TGTGCCAGCAGTTCTCCTAGCGGTTACACAGATACGCAGTATTTT. Translating gives CASSSPSGYTDTQYF.

V usage is TRBV25-1 and J usage is TRBJ2-5; unclear D gene. The CDR3 covers 10 residues. Germline V lookup: CDR1 MGHDK, CDR2 SYGVNS. The ends were cut back, 7 bases at V and 5 bases at J, with 5 bases in the middle. The CDR3 reads CASIGETQYF. The CDR3 DNA sequence: TGTGCCAGCATTGGGGAGACCCAGTACTTC.

This rearrangement joins TRBV4-3 to TRBJ1-4, with D hard to call. V was clipped by 0 bases and J by 8 bases, with 19 bases between them. The length of the CDR3 is 17 residues. Looked up from germline, CDR1 is LGHNA and CDR2 is YSLEER. The CDR3 DNA reads TGCGCCAGCAGCCAAGATCGGGAGGGATGGGAGTCGGAAAAACTGTTTTTT. This translates into CASSQDREGWESEKLFF.

V usage is TRBV9 and J usage is TRBJ1-1, with TRBD1 identical over 7 bases. Germline V CDR1 and CDR2: SGDLS, YYNGEE. V lost 4 bases, J lost 1 base, and 7 bases stayed unmatched. The CDR3 contains 15 residues. CDR3 sequence: CASSPETGPNTEAFF. Here the CDR3 DNA reads TGTGCCAGCAGCCCAGAGACAGGGCCGAACACTGAAGCTTTCTTT.

The CDR3 nucleotides read TGTGCCAGCAGTTGGGGGTGGCAGGGGGGCTACAATGAGCAGTTCTTC. Its translation is CASSWGWQGGYNEQFF. This chain connects TRBV6-6 to TRBJ2-1; a possible D gene is TRBD1 (7 bases). Germline assignment: CDR1 MNHNY and CDR2 SVGAGI (reference sequence). The length of the CDR3 is 16 residues. V was trimmed by 4 bases and J by 3 bases, leaving 16 bases between them.